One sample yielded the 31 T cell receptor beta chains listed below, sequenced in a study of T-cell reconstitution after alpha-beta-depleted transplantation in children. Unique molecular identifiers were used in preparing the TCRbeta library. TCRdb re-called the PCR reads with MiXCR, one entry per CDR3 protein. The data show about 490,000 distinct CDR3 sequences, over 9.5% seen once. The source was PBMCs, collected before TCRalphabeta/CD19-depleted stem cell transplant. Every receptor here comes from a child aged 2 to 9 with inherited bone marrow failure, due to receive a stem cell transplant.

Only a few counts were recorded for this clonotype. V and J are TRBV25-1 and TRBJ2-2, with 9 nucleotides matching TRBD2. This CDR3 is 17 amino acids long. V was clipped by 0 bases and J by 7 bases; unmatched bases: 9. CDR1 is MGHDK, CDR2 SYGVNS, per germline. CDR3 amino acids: CASSEYIAGVGIGELFF. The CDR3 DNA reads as TGTGCCAGCAGTGAATATATAGCGGGAGTCGGGATCGGGGAGCTGTTTTTT.

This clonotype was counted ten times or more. CDR3 DNA: TGTGCCAGCAGCTCAACCCAAGAGACCCAGTACTTC. Protein sequence: CASSSTQETQYF. V gene TRBV28 combines with J gene TRBJ2-5; D is undetermined. V lost 6 bases and J lost 1, with 6 bases in between. CDR1 is MDHEN, CDR2 SYDVKM, per germline. The CDR3 has 12 amino acids.

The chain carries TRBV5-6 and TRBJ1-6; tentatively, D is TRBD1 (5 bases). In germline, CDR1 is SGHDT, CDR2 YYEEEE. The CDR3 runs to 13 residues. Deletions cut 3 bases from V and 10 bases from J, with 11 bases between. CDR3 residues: CASSWGGGSPLHF. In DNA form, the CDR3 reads TGTGCCAGCAGCTGGGGCGGGGGATCACCCCTCCACTTT.

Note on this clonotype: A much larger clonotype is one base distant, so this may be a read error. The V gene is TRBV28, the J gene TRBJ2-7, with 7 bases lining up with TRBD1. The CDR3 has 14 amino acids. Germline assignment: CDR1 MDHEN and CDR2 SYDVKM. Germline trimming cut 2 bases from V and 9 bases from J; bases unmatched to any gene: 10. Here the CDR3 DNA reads TGTGCCAGCAGTTTACCCGACAGGGTCCACGGGCAGTACTTC. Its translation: CASSLPDRVHGQYF.

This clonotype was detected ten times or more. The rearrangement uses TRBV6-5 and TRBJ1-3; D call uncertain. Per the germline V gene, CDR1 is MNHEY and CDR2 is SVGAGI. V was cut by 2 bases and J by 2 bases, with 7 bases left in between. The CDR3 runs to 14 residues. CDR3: CASSYDKPGNTIYF. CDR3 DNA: TGTGCCAGCAGTTACGATAAGCCTGGAAACACCATATATTTT.

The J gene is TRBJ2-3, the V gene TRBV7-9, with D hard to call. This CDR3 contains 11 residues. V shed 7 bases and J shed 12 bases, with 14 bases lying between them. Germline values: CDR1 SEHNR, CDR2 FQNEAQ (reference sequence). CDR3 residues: CASTPDDSQYF. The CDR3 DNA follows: TGTGCCAGCACCCCCGACGACTCCCAGTATTTT.

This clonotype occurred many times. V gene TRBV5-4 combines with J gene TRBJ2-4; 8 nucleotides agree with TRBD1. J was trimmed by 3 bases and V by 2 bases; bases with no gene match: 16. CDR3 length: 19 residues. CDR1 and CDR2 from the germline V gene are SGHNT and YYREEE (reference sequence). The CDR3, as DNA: TGTGCCAGCAGCTTATCATTATGGGCAGGGGGCCGAATCAAAAACATTCAGTACTTC. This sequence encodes CASSLSLWAGGRIKNIQYF.

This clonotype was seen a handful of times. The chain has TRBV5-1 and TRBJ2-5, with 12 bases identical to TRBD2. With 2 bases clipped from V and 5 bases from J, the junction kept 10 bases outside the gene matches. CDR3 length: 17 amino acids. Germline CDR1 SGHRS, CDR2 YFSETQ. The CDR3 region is CASSFSQTSGSRETQYF. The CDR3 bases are TGCGCCAGCAGCTTCTCCCAGACTAGCGGGAGTAGGGAGACCCAGTACTTC.

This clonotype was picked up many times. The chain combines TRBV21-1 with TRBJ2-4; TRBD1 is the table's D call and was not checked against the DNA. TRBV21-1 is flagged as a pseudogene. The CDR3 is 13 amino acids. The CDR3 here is CASSIDRENIQYF. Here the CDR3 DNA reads TGTGCCAGCAGCATCGACAGGGAAAACATTCAGTACTTC.

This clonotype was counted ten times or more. Here the CDR3 reads CATSDSPGQAESYEQYF. CDR3 DNA sequence: TGTGCCACCAGTGATTCTCCGGGACAGGCGGAGTCCTACGAGCAGTACTTC. The gene calls are TRBV24-1 and TRBJ2-7, with 8 bases lining up with TRBD1. The CDR3 sequence is 17 residues long. The J segment lost 1 base and the V segment lost 2 bases, leaving 9 bases of the junction unmatched. Germline lookup yields CDR1 KGHDR and CDR2 SFDVKD.

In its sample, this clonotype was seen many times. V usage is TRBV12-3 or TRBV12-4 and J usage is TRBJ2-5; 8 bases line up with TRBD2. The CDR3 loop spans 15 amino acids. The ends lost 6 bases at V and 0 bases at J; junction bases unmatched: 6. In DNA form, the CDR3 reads TGTGCCAGCAGCCCCTTGCGGGAGGACCAAGAGACCCAGTACTTC. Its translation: CASSPLREDQETQYF.

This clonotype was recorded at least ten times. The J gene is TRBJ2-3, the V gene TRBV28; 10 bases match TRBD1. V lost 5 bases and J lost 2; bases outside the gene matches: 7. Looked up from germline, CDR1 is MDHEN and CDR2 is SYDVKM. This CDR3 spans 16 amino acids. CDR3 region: CASSQPGQGFTDTQYF. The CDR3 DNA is TGTGCCAGCAGTCAGCCGGGACAGGGGTTCACAGATACGCAGTATTTT.

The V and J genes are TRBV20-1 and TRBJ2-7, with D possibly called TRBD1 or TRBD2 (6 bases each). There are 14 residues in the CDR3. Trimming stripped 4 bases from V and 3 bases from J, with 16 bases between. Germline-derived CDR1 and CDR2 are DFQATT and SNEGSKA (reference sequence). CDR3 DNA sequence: TGCAGTGCTAAGTGGAGGGGGAGTAACTACGAGCAGTACTTC. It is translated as CSAKWRGSNYEQYF.

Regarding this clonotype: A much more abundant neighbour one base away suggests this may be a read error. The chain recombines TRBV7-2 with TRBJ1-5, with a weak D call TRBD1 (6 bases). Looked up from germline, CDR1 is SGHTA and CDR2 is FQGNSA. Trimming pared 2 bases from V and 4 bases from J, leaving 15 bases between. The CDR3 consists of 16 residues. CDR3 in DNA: TGTGCCAGCAGCTTAAAGAGGGGGTCCGGGAATCAGCCCCAGCATTTT. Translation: CASSLKRGSGNQPQHF.

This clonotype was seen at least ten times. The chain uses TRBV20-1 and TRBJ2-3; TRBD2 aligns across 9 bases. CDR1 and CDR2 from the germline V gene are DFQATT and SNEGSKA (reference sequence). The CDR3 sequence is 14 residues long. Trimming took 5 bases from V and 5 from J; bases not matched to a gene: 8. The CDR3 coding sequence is TGCAGTGCTCATATAGCGGGAGTGGGAGATACGCAGTATTTT. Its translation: CSAHIAGVGDTQYF.

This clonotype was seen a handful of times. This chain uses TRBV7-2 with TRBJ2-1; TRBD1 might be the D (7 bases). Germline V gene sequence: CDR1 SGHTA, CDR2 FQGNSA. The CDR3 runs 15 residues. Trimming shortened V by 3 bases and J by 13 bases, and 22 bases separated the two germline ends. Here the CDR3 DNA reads TGTGCCAGCAGCTTGTACCAGGGTCAGGGGGGTAGACAGTTCTTC. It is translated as CASSLYQGQGGRQFF.

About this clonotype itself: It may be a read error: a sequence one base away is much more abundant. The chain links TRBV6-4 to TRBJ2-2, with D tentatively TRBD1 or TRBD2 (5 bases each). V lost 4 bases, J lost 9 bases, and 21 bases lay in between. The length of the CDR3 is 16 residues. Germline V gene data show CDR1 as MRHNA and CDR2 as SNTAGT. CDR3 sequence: CASSVGVGLDARELFF. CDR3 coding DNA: TGTGCCAGCAGTGTCGGGGTGGGGCTGGACGCCAGGGAGCTGTTTTTT.

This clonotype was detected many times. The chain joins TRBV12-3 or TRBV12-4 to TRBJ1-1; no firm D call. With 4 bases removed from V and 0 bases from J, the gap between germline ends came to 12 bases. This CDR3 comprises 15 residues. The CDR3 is CASSSRPGLNTEAFF. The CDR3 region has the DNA TGTGCCAGCAGTTCCCGGCCGGGGTTGAACACTGAAGCTTTCTTT.

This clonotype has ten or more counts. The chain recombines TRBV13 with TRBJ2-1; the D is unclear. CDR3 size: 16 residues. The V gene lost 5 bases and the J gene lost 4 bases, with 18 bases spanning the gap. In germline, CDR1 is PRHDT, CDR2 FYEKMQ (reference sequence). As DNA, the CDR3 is TGTGCCAGCAGCCTACCTGTGGCGAACCCTTACAATGAGCAGTTCTTC. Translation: CASSLPVANPYNEQFF.

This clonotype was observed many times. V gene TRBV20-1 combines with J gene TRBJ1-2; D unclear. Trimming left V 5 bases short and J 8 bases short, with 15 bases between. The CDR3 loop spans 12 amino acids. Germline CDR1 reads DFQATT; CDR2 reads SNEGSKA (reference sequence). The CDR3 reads CSALAGPSGYTF. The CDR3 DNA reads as TGCAGTGCTCTCGCCGGACCAAGCGGCTACACCTTC.

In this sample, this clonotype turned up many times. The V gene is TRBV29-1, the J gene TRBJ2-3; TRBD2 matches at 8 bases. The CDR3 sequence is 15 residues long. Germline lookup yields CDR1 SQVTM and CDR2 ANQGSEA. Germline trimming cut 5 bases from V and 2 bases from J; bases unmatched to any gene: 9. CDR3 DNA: TGCAGCGTTTCTAGCACTAGCGGCATCACAGATACGCAGTATTTT. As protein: CSVSSTSGITDTQYF.

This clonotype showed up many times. Here the CDR3 reads CATSDLNSGRRFF. In nucleotides, the CDR3 is TGTGCCACCAGTGACCTCAATAGCGGGAGAAGGTTCTTC. The rearrangement uses TRBV24-1 and TRBJ2-1; 9 bases agree with TRBD2. CDR3 length: 13 residues. Germline lookup yields CDR1 KGHDR and CDR2 SFDVKD. Trimming took 4 bases from V and 15 from J; bases not matched to a gene: 9.

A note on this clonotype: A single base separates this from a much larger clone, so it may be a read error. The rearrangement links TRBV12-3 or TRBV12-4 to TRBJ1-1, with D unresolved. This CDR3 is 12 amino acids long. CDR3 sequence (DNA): TGTCCCAGCAGTTCCCGAATCACTGAAGCTTTCTTT. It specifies CPSSSRITEAFF.

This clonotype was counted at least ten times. CDR3 in amino acids: CASSYSTGGFAEAFF. In DNA, the CDR3 is TGTGCCAGCAGTTACTCGACAGGGGGCTTCGCTGAAGCTTTCTTT. The chain employs TRBV6-5 and TRBJ1-1; 10 positions agree with TRBD1. The CDR3 contains 15 residues. The V gene's germline CDR1 is MNHEY and CDR2 SVGAGI. V was clipped by 0 bases and J by 6 bases; unmatched bases: 4.

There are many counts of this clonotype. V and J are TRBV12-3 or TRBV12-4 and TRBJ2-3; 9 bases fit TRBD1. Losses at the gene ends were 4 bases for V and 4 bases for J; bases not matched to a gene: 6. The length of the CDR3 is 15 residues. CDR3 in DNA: TGTGCCAGCAGTTCGGGGGACAGGGATGCAGATACGCAGTATTTT. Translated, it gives CASSSGDRDADTQYF.

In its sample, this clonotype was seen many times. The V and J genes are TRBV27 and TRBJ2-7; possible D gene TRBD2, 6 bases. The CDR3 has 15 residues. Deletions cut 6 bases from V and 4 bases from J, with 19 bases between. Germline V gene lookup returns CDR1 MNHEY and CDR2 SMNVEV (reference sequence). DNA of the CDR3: TGTGCCAGCAGAGAACCCGGACGGGGGAATTACGAGCAGTACTTC. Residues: CASREPGRGNYEQYF.

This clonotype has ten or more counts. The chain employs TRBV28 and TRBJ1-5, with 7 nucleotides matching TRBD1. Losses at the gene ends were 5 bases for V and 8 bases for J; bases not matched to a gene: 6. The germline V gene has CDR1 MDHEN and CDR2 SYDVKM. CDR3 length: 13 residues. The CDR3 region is CASSVPDREPQHF. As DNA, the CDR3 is TGTGCCAGCAGTGTCCCCGACAGGGAGCCCCAGCATTTT.

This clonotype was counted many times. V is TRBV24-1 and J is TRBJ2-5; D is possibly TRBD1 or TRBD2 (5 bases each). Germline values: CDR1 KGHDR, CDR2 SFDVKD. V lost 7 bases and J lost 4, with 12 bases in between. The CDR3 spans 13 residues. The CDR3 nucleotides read TGTGCCACCAGCGCCGGGACCAGAGAGACCCAGTACTTC. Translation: CATSAGTRETQYF.

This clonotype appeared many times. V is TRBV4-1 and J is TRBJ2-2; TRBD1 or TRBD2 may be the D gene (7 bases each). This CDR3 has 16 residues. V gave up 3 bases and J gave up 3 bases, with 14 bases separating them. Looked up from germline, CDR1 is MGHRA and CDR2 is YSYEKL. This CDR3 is CASSHPQGGYTGELFF. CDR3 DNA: TGCGCCAGCAGCCATCCCCAGGGGGGGTACACCGGGGAGCTGTTTTTT.

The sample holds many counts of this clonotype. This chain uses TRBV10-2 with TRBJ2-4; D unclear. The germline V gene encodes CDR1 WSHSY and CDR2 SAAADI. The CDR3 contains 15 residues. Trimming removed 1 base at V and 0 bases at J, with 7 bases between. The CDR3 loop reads CASSEWAPAKNIQYF. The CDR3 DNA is TGCGCCAGCAGTGAGTGGGCCCCAGCCAAAAACATTCAGTACTTC.

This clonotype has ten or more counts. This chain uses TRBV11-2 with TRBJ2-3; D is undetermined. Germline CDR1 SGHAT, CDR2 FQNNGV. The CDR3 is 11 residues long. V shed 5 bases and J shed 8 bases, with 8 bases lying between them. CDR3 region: CASSTPGTQYF. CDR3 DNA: TGTGCCAGCAGCACGCCCGGTACGCAGTATTTT.